This T cell receptor beta chain stems from a study of vaccination and CD4 T cells after COVID-19. At the level of the study: Across the group, participants received two doses of either BNT162b2 or mRNA-1273 vaccine. Spike peptides, overlapping and drawn from SARS-CoV-2, HCoV-NL63, HCoV-OC43 and HCoV-229E, were used to stimulate cells.

Oncomine TCR Beta short-read sequencing was applied to DNA from cultured CD4+ T cells. Via MiXCR, TCRdb re-called the PCR reads, giving one row per CDR3 protein. The data show roughly 7,500 distinct CDR3 sequences, 50% seen once. Study-level findings and limits: Median SARS-CoV-2-reactive clonotype numbers went up from approximately 23 to 38, but not significantly.

Trimming stripped 4 bases from V and 2 bases from J, with 15 bases between. The germline V gene encodes CDR1 SGHAT and CDR2 FQNNGV. The CDR3 is 15 amino acids. This clonotype was observed a few times. Its antigen is undetermined. Treatment described: approximately 9-day PBMC culture with coronavirus spike peptide pools or control peptides (ViraFEST assay). Cultures of PBMCs, 1.5 million to 2 million per well, were set up with roughly 9.5 IU/ml IL-2 and 8 to 10 ug/ml peptide pools. Sequenced input: CD4+ T cells from blood, cultured in vitro. The chain combines TRBV11-2 with TRBJ2-7; D is possibly TRBD1 (6 bases). The sequence was collected from a human donor who had recovered from COVID-19. CDR3 sequence (DNA): TGTGCCAGCAGCTCCCTCCGGGACAAGACCTACGAGCAGTACTTC. Its protein is CASSSLRDKTYEQYF.